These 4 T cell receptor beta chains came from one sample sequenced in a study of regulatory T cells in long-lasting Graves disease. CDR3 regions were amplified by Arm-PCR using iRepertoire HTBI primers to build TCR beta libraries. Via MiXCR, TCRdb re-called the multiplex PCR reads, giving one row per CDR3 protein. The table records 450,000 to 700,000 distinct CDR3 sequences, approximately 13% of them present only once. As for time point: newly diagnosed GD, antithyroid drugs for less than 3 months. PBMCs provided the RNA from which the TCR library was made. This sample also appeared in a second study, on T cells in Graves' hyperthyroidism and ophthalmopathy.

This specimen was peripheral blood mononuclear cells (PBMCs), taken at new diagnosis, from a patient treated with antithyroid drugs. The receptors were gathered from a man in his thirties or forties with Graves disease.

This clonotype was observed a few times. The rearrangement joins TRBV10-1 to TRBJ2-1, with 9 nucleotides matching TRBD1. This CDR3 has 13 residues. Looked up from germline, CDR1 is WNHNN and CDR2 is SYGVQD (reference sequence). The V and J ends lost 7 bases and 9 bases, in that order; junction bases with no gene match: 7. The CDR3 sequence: CASMDRGRGEQFF. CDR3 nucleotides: TGCGCCAGCATGGACAGGGGACGGGGTGAGCAGTTCTTC.

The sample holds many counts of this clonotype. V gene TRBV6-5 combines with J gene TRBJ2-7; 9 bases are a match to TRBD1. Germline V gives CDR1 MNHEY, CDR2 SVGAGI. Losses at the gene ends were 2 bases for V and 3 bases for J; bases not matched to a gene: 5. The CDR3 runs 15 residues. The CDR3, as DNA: TGTGCCAGCAGTTACCGGACAGGGGAAGACTACGAGCAGTACTTC. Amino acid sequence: CASSYRTGEDYEQYF.

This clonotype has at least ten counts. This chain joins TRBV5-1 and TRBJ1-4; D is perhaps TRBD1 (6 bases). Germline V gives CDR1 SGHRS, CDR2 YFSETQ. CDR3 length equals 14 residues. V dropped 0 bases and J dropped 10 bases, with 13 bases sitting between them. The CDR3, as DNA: TGCGCCAGCAGCTTGGCAGGGGACAACGGAAAACTGTTTTTT. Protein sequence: CASSLAGDNGKLFF.

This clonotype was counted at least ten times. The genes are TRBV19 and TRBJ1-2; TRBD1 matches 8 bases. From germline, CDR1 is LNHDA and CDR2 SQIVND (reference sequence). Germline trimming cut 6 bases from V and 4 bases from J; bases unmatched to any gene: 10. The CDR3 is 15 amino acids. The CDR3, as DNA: TGTGCCAGTAGCTTCTCCGGAGGGACAGGCTATGGCTACACCTTC. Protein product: CASSFSGGTGYGYTF. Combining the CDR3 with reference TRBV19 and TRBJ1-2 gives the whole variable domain DGGITQSPKYLFRKEGQNVTLSCEQNLNHDAMYWYRQDPGQGLRLIYYSQIVNDFQKGDIAEGYSVSREKKESFPLTVTSAQKNPTAFYLCASSFSGGTGYGYTFGSGTRLTVV.